This TCR beta chain was obtained from a study of blood T cell repertoires in COVID-19. This clone was seen a single time. Germline values: CDR1 SQVTM, CDR2 ANQGSEA. Deletions cut 1 base from V and 6 bases from J, with 9 bases between. The CDR3 extends over 13 amino acids. Generated by immunoSEQ multiplex PCR, the TCRdb table keeps only in-frame clones and is missing some. The data contain around 290,000 clones, roughly 90% of them singletons. Sequenced: peripheral blood. The receptor's source is a woman aged 25 to 39 with COVID-19, enrolled during active disease. The rearrangement joins TRBV29-1 to TRBJ2-2; possibly TRBD1 for D (6 bases). CDR3 nucleotide sequence: TGCAGCGTTGAAGTAGGGGGTCCCGGGGAGCTGTTTTTT. This gives the protein CSVEVGGPGELFF.